This T cell receptor beta chain was identified during a study of T-cell memory formation after mild COVID-19. TCRdb re-analysed the 5' RACE reads in MiXCR, keeping a single row per CDR3 protein. This sample has hundreds of thousands of distinct CDR3 sequences; approximately 25% occur once, and the top ten carry 12%. This clonotype was seen ten or more times. Specimen: PBMCs or a T cell subset sorted from them (not recorded which). This clonotype was obtained from an adult woman who had mild COVID-19 (a few samples of this study predate the infection). Cell type and time point are not known.

CDR3: CSVRPGSGDTQYF. The CDR3 DNA follows: TGCAGCGTCCGTCCGGGGAGTGGAGATACGCAGTATTTT. The chain carries TRBV29-1 and TRBJ2-3, with a weak D call TRBD2 (5 bases). V lost 6 bases and J 5 bases, leaving 15 bases between the germline ends. Germline V gene lookup returns CDR1 SQVTM and CDR2 ANQGSEA. The CDR3 totals 13 residues.